Listed here are 9 T cell receptor beta chains from one sample, sequenced in a study of blood T cell repertoires in COVID-19 (TCRdb year 2020). The method was the immunoSEQ multiplex PCR assay. The clones in this table, taken by TCRdb from immuneACCESS, are in-frame only. Not every clone is retained; where verified, under half of the shortfall comes from an unresolved V gene, and the cause of the rest is unknown. This sample holds some 490,000 clones; approximately 90% were observed only once. Around 8% of the sample rests with the top ten. Sequenced sample: PBMCs or T cells enriched from blood (not recorded which). The receptors were gathered from a woman in her sixties who had recovered from COVID-19.

J is TRBJ1-1 and V is TRBV3-1 (or the pseudogene TRBV3-2); TRBD1 matches 9 bases. Per germline, CDR1 LGHDT and CDR2 YNNKEL (reference sequence). V lost 3 bases, J lost 10 bases, and 3 bases stayed unmatched. The CDR3 has 12 amino acids. The CDR3 coding sequence is TGTGCCAGCAGCCACCAGACAGGGGGAGCTTTCTTT. This encodes CASSHQTGGAFF.

The chain employs TRBV11-3 and TRBJ2-5; the match to TRBD2 covers 13 bases. Looked up from germline, CDR1 is SGHNT and CDR2 is YENEEA. V dropped 3 bases and J dropped 1; count of bases not matched to a gene: 2. The CDR3 runs to 16 residues. CDR3 DNA: TGTGCCAGCAGCTTCGGACTAGCGGGGGTCCAAGAGACCCAGTACTTC. Amino acid sequence: CASSFGLAGVQETQYF. Full variable domain (remainder filled in from reference TRBV11-3 and TRBJ2-5): EAGVVQSPRYKIIEKKQPVAFWCNPISGHNTLYWYLQNLGQGPELLIRYENEEAVDDSQLPKDRFSAERLKGVDSTLKIQPAELGDSAVYLCASSFGLAGVQETQYFGPGTRLLVL.

The V and J genes are TRBV10-1 and TRBJ2-6; no definite D call. Looked up from germline, CDR1 is WNHNN and CDR2 is SYGVQD (reference sequence). The CDR3 runs 15 residues. DNA of the CDR3: TGCGCAGACGTTGAACAGCCCTCTGGGGCCAACGTCCTGACTTTC. This gives the protein CADVEQPSGANVLTF.

This clone is a singleton in its sample. This sequence joins TRBV5-1 and TRBJ1-3, with 7 bases that match TRBD1. Germline lookup yields CDR1 SGHRS and CDR2 YFSETQ. J gave up 2 bases and V 4 bases, and 3 bases lay outside the gene matches. The CDR3 is 14 amino acids. The CDR3 is CASSIGQAGNTIYF. The CDR3 DNA follows: TGCGCCAGCAGCATCGGACAGGCTGGAAACACCATATATTTT.

The V call is TRBV12-2, the J call TRBJ2-3; the tabulated D call, TRBD2, remains unverified against the DNA. TRBV12-2 is assigned pseudogene status. There are 14 residues in the CDR3. The CDR3 DNA sequence: TGTGCAAGTCGCCCGGGGGAGGACGGAGATACGCAGTATTTT. Its protein product is CASRPGEDGDTQYF.

This clone was recorded only once. This sequence joins TRBV10-3 and TRBJ1-5, with D hard to call. Between the trimmed V and J ends, which lost 0 bases and 0 bases, there was a span of 9 bases. This CDR3 region has 16 residues. Germline V gene data show CDR1 as ENHRY and CDR2 as SYGVKD. The CDR3 protein is CAISESGDYSNQPQHF. CDR3 DNA sequence: TGTGCCATCAGTGAGTCGGGAGACTATAGCAATCAGCCCCAGCATTTT.

The chain is built from TRBV5-1 and TRBJ1-3; no clear D gene. This CDR3 is 16 amino acids long. The V gene's germline CDR1 is SGHRS and CDR2 YFSETQ. The V and J ends lost 4 bases and 0 bases respectively, with 14 bases between them. CDR3 region: CASSPQPTSSGNTIYF. The CDR3, as DNA: TGCGCCAGCAGCCCACAGCCTACTAGCTCTGGAAACACCATATATTTT.

The CDR3 coding sequence is TGTGCCAGTAGTCCAGGGGTTTCGTACACCGGGGAGCTGTTTTTT. Translated: CASSPGVSYTGELFF. The chain joins TRBV19 to TRBJ2-2; possible D gene TRBD1, 6 bases. From germline, CDR1 is LNHDA and CDR2 SQIVND (reference sequence). The CDR3 is made up of 15 amino acids. With 5 bases removed from V and 3 bases from J, the gap between germline ends came to 13 bases.

This chain connects TRBV5-5 to TRBJ2-2, with 10 bases fitting TRBD2. With V trimmed by 2 bases and J by 5 bases, 6 bases remained unmatched. CDR3 size: 16 residues. The V gene's germline CDR1 is SGHKS and CDR2 YYEKEE (reference sequence). The DNA of the CDR3 is TGTGCCAGCAGCTTTGGGCTAGCGGGGGCGACCGGGGAGCTGTTTTTT. It encodes CASSFGLAGATGELFF.